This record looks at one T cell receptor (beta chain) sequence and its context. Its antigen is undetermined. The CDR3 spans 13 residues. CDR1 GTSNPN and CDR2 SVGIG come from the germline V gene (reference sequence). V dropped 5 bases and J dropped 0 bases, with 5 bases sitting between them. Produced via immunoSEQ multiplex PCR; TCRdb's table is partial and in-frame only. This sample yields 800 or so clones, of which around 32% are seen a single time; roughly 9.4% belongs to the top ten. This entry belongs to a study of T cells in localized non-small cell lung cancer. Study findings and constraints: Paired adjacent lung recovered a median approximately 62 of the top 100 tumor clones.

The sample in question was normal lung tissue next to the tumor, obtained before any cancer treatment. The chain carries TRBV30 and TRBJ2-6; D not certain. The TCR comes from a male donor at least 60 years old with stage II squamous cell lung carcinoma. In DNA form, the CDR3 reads TGTGCCTGGTACGGCTCTGGGGCCAACGTCCTGACTTTC. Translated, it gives CAWYGSGANVLTF.